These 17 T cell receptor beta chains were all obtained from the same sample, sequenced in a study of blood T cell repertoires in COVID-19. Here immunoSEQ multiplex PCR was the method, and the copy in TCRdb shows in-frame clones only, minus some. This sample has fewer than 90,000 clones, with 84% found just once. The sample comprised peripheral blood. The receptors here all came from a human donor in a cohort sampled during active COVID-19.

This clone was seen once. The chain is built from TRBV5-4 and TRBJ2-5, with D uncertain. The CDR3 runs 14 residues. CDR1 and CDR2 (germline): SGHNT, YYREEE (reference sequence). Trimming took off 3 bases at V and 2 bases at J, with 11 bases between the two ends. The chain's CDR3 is CASSYRRRQETQYF. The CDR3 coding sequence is TGTGCCAGCAGCTACCGGCGGAGACAAGAGACCCAGTACTTC. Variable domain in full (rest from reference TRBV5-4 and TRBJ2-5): ETGVTQSPTHLIKTRGQQVTLRCSSQSGHNTVSWYQQALGQGPQFIFQYYREEENGRGNFPPRFSGLQFPNYSSELNVNALELDDSALYLCASSYRRRQETQYFGPGTRLLVL.

The CDR3 bases are TGTGCCAGCTTCTGGGGCCCGAACACTGAAGCTTTCTTT. Its protein is CASFWGPNTEAFF. The chain joins TRBV2 to TRBJ1-1; weak D call: TRBD1 (5 bases). Germline CDR1 and CDR2: SNHLY and FYNNEI. The V and J ends lost 8 bases and 1 base respectively, with 11 bases between them. This CDR3 region has 13 residues.

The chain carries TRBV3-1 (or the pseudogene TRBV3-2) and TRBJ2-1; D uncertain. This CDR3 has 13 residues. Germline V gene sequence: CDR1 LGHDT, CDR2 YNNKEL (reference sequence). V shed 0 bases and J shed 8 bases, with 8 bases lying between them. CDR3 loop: CASSQELPYEQFF. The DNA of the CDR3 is TGTGCCAGCAGCCAAGAACTTCCATATGAGCAGTTCTTC.

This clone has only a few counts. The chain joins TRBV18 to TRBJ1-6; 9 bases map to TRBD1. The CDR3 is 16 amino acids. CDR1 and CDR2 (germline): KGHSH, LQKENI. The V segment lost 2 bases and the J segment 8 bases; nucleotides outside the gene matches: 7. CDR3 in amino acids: CASSPTTGGFDSPLHF. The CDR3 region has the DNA TGTGCCAGCTCACCAACGACAGGGGGATTTGATTCACCCCTCCACTTT.

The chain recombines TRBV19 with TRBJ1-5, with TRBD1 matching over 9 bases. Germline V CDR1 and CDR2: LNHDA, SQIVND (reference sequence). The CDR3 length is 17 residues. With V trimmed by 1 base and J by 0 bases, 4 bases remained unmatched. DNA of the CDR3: TGTGCCAGTAGTATAGGCCGGGACAGGGCTAGCAATCAGCCCCAGCATTTT. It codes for CASSIGRDRASNQPQHF.

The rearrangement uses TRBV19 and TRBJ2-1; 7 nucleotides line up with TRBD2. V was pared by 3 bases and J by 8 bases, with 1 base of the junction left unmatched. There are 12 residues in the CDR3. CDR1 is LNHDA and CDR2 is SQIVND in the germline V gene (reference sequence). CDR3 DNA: TGTGCCAGTAGTATTCGGGGGGATGAGCAGTTCTTC. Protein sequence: CASSIRGDEQFF.

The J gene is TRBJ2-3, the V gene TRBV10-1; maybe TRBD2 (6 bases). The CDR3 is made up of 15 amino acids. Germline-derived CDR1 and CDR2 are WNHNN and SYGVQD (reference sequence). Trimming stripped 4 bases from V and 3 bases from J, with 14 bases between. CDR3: CASSGERVNTDTQYF. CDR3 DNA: TGCGCCAGCAGTGGGGAGCGGGTGAATACAGATACGCAGTATTTT.

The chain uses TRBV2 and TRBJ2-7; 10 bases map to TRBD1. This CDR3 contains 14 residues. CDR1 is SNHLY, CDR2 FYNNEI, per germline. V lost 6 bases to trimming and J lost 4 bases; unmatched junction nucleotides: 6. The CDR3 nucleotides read TGTGCCAGCAGGGGGACAGGGGTATTGTACGAGCAGTACTTC. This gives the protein CASRGTGVLYEQYF.

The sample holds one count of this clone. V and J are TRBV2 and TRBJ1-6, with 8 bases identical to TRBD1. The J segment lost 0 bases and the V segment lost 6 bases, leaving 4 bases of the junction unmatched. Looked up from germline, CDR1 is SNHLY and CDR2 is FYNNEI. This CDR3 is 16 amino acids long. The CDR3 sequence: CASSRQGSSYNSPLHF. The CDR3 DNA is TGTGCCAGCAGCAGACAGGGGAGCTCCTATAATTCACCCCTCCACTTT.

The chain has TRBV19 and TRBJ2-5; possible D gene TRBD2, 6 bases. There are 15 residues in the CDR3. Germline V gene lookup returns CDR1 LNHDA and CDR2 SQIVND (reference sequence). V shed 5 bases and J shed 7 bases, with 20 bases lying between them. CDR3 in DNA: TGTGCCAGTAGTGGAGGGGTAGGGGCCGCCATGACCCAGTACTTC. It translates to CASSGGVGAAMTQYF.

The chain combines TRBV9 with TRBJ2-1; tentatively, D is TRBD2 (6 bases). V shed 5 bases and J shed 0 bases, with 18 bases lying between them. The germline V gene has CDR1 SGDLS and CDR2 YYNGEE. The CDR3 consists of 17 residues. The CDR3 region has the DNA TGTGCCAGCAGACGGGACTTAGATATGAGCTCCTACAATGAGCAGTTCTTC. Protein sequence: CASRRDLDMSSYNEQFF.

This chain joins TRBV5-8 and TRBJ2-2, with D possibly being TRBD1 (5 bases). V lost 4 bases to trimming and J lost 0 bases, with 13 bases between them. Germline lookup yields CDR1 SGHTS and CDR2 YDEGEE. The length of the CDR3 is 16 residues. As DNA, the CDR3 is TGTGCCAGCAGCAAGGGGCATCGCTCGAACACCGGGGAGCTGTTTTTT. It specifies CASSKGHRSNTGELFF.

CDR3 loop: CASSPPGQGHEQYF. DNA of the CDR3: TGTGCCAGCAGTCCCCCGGGACAGGGGCACGAGCAGTACTTC. This chain joins TRBV6-5 and TRBJ2-7, with 10 positions matching TRBD1. This CDR3 is built from 14 residues. Unmatched junction bases numbered 6, after V lost 5 bases and J lost 5 bases. Germline CDR1 and CDR2: MNHEY and SVGAGI.

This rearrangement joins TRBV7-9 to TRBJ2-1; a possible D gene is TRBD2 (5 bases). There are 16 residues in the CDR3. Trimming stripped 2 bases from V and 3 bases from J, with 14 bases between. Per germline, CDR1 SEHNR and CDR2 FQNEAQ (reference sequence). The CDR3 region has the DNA TGTGCCAGCAGCTTATATTCGCAGAGGGACTACAATGAGCAGTTCTTC. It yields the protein CASSLYSQRDYNEQFF.

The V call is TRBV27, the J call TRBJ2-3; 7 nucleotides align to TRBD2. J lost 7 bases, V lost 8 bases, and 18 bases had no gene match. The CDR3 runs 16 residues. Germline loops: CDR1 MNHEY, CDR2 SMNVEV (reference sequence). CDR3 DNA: TGTGCCAGCCTCCCCCTTCGGGACTACCCCCAGAATACGCAGTATTTT. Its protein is CASLPLRDYPQNTQYF.

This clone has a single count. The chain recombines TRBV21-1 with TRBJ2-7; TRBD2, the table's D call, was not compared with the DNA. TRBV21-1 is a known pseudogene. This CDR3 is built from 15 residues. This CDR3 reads CASSNCGDASYEQYF. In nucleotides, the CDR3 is TGTGCCAGCAGCAATTGCGGGGACGCCTCCTACGAGCAGTACTTC.

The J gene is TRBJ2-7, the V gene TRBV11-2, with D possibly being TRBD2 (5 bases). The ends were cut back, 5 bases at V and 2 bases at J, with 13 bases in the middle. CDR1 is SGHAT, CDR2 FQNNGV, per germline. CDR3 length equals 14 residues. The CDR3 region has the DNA TGTGCCAGCAGCCCCAGAGCGGCTACCTACGAGCAGTACTTC. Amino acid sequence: CASSPRAATYEQYF.